This is a list of T cell receptor beta chains from one sample in a study of immune evolution from preneoplasia to lung adenocarcinoma. Sequencing used immunoSEQ multiplex PCR; TCRdb keeps in-frame clones, though not all of them. The sample consists of 3,700 or so clones, roughly 86% of them appearing once. Material: FFPE minimally invasive lung adenocarcinoma tissue. These receptors all come from an older donor with lung adenocarcinoma. Each CDR3 is given with its conserved first and last residue. A D gene is named only where the DNA matches it firmly. Size tells how often a clone was seen (once, few, many) or the class of an expanded clone, and some rows leave it out.

-,TRBJ1-3,-,TRBV28,TGTGCCAGCACCTTGGGCGGAGGGACTGGAAACACCATATATTTT,CASTLGGGTGNTIYF
-,TRBJ1-4,TRBD1,TRBV7-9,TGTGCCAGCAGCTTAGGGGGGACAGCTCCGGCAACTAATGAAAAACTGTTTTTT,CASSLGGTAPATNEKLFF
once,TRBJ1-1,-,TRBV27,TGTGCCAGCAGTTCTCTGGGGGGTGCTGAAGCTTTCTTT,CASSSLGGAEAFF
-,TRBJ2-5,-,TRBV5-6,TGTGCCAGCAGTGTGGGAGAGACCCAGTACTTC,CASSVGETQYF
-,TRBJ2-7,-,TRBV28,TGTGCCAGCAGTCCCGGGGGAGAGGGCTCCTACGAGCAGTACTTC,CASSPGGEGSYEQYF
-,TRBJ2-2,-,TRBV7-9,TGTGCCAGCAGCCAAGAGGTTTCCGGGGAGCTGTTTTTT,CASSQEVSGELFF
-,TRBJ2-3,-,TRBV30,TGTGCCTGGGCCCGGACTGGGGATACGCAGTATTTT,CAWARTGDTQYF
-,TRBJ2-7,TRBD2,TRBV4-3,TGCGCCAGCAGCCAAGATAGTGTTAGCGGGAGTGGATACGAGCAGTACTTC,CASSQDSVSGSGYEQYF
-,TRBJ2-2,-,TRBV15,TGTGCCACCAGCAGAGCGGGTGGCACCGGGGAGCTGTTTTTT,CATSRAGGTGELFF
-,TRBJ2-3,TRBD2,TRBV7-7,TGTGCTAGCAGCTTACGGGTTGGACTAGCGGGAATGGGAGATACGCAGTATTTT,CASSLRVGLAGMGDTQYF
-,TRBJ2-1,-,TRBV14,TGTGCCAGCAGCCTTCCCGGACATGTGGCGAAATATGAGCAGTTCTTC,CASSLPGHVAKYEQFF
once,TRBJ2-7,-,TRBV19,TGTGCCAGTAGCCCGATTAGTCTCCCAGACGAGCAGTACTTC,CASSPISLPDEQYF